This T cell receptor beta chain was captured by sequencing in a study of blood T cell repertoires in COVID-19. Study as a whole: From T cells, B-cell-depleted T cells, or PBMCs came the material, which was cDNA or gDNA.

Original data processing: Quantification of nucleated cells was approximated via reference gene primer amplification. TCRdb's copy holds only in-frame clones and misses some; the assay was immunoSEQ multiplex PCR. That table furnishes V, J and clone size, whereas the DNA furnished D and trimming. The table records roughly 100,000 clones, 91% of them present only once. Sequenced: peripheral blood. This TCR derives from a man between 18 and 35 years old with acute or convalescent COVID-19.

DNA of the CDR3: TGTGCCAGCAGCTTGTTACAGGGGACCGGGGAGCTGTTTTTT. It is translated as CASSLLQGTGELFF. The V gene is TRBV5-5, the J gene TRBJ2-2; the match to TRBD1 covers 7 bases. This CDR3 is built from 14 residues. The germline gives CDR1 SGHKS, CDR2 YYEKEE (reference sequence). Trimming removed 1 base from V and 5 bases from J; junction bases left unmatched: 2. The complete variable domain, with remaining parts taken from reference TRBV5-5 and TRBJ2-2, reads DAGVTQSPTHLIKTRGQQVTLRCSPISGHKSVSWYQQVLGQGPQFIFQYYEKEERGRGNFPDRFSARQFPNYSSELNVNALLLGDSALYLCASSLLQGTGELFFGEGSRLTVL.